This T cell receptor (beta chain) was profiled in a study of T cells in Graves' hyperthyroidism and ophthalmopathy. At the level of the study: Peripheral blood was collected at initial diagnosis, before any treatment.

Together with thyroid ultrasound, orbital computed tomography, serum thyroxine and TRAb, clinical symptoms were used for diagnoses. About 10 ml of fresh peripheral blood supplied the PBMCs. The source material, RNA transcripts, was used to amplify TCR beta CDR3 regions. HTBI primers were employed in a first-round RT-PCR of the TCR CDR3. TCRdb re-called the multiplex PCR reads with MiXCR, one entry per CDR3 protein. In the table there are a few hundred thousand distinct CDR3 sequences, 16% of which are singletons. This TCR came from a woman between 40 and 55 years old with Graves' ophthalmopathy. Input material: blood.

CDR3 bases: TGTGCCAGCAGCGTGAATCTACCCCCCACAGATACGCAGTATTTT. Protein: CASSVNLPPTDTQYF. The chain has TRBV9 and TRBJ2-3; D uncertain. Per the germline V gene, CDR1 is SGDLS and CDR2 is YYNGEE. With 2 bases removed from V and 2 bases from J, the gap between germline ends came to 12 bases. There are 15 residues in the CDR3.